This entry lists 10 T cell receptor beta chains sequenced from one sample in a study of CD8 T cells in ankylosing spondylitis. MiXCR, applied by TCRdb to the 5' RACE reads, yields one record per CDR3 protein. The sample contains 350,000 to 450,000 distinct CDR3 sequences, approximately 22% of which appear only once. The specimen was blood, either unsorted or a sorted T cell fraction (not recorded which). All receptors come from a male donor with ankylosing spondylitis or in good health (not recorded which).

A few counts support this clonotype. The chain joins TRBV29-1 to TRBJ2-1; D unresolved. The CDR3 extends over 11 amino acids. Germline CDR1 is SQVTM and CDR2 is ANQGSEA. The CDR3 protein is CTASSYNEQFF. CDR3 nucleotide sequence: TGCACAGCCAGCTCCTACAATGAGCAGTTCTTC.

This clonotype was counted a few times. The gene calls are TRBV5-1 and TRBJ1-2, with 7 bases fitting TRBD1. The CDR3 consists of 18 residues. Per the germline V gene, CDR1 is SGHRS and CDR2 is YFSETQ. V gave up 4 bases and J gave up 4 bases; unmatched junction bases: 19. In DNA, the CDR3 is TGCGCCAGCAGCCCCGGGGGGCAGGTGGGAACAGGGGCCTATGGCTACACCTTC. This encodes CASSPGGQVGTGAYGYTF.

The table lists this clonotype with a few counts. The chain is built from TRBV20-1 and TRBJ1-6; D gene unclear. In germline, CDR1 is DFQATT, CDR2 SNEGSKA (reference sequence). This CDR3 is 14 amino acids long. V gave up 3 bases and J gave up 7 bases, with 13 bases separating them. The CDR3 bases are TGCAGTGCTAGGTTAGGTTCGGCGAATTCACCCCTCCACTTT. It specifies CSARLGSANSPLHF.

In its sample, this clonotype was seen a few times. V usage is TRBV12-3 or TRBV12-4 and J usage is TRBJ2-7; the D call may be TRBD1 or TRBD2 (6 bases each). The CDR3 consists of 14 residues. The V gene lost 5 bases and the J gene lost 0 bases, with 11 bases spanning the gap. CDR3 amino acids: CASSVGGLSYEQYF. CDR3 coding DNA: TGTGCCAGCAGTGTTGGGGGGCTCTCCTACGAGCAGTACTTC.

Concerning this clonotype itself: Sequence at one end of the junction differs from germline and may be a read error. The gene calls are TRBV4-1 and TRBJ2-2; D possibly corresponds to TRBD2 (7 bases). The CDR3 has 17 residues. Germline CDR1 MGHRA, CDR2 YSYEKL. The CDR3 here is CASSQDGRGAGTGELFF. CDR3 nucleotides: TGCGCCAGCAGCCAAGATGGGAGGGGGGCCGGCACCGGGGAGCTGTTCTTT.

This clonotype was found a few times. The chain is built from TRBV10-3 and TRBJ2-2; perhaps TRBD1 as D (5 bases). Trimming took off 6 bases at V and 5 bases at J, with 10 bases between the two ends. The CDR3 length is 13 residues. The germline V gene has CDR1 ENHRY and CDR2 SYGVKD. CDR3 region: CAIRDMETGELFF. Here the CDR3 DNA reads TGTGCCATCAGGGACATGGAAACCGGGGAGCTGTTTTTT.

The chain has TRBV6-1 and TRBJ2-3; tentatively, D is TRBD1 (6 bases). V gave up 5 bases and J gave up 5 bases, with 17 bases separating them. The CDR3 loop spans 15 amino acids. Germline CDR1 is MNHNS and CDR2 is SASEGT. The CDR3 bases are TGTGCCAGCAGTCGTCCGGTAGGGGGAGAAGATACGCAGTATTTT. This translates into CASSRPVGGEDTQYF.

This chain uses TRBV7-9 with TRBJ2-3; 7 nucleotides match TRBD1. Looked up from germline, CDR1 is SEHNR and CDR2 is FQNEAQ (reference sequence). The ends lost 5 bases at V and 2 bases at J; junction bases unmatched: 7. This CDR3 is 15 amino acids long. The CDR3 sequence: CASSLGQAYTDTQYF. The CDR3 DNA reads TGTGCCAGCAGCCTAGGACAGGCCTACACAGATACGCAGTATTTT. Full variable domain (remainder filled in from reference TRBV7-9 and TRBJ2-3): DTGVSQNPRHKITKRGQNVTFRCDPISEHNRLYWYRQTLGQGPEFLTYFQNEAQLEKSRLLSDRFSAERPKGSFSTLEIQRTEQGDSAMYLCASSLGQAYTDTQYFGPGTRLTVL.

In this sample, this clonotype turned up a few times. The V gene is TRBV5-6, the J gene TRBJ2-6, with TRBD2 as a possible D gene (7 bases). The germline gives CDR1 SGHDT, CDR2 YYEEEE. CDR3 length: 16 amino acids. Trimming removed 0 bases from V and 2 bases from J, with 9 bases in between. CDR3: CASSLGGGAGANVLTF. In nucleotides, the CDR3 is TGTGCCAGCAGCTTGGGCGGGGGCGCTGGGGCCAACGTCCTGACTTTC.

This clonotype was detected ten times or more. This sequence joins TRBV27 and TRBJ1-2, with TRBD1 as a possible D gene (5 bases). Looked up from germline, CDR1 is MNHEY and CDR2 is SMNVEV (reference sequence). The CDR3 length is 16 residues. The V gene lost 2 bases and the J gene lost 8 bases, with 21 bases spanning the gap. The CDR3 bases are TGTGCCAGCAGTTTAAGCCAGGGCGGATGGCCTTACGGCTACACCTTC. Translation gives CASSLSQGGWPYGYTF.